This T cell receptor beta chain was captured by sequencing in a study of T cell changes during pregnancy in multiple sclerosis. Only in-frame clones appear in the TCRdb table, and some are missing; sequencing was by immunoSEQ multiplex PCR. The top ten hold roughly 1.2% of the sample, which has about 40,000 clones, more than 80% seen once. CDR3 length: 15 amino acids. V lost 3 bases, J lost 1 base, and 1 base stayed unmatched. Germline assignment: CDR1 MDHEN and CDR2 SYDVKM. The rearrangement links TRBV28 to TRBJ2-5; 11 bases match TRBD2. The sequenced sample was peripheral blood, obtained before pregnancy. The TCR was taken from a female donor with multiple sclerosis, enrolled in a pregnancy study. Here the CDR3 reads CASSFGTSGQETQYF. The DNA for the CDR3 is TGTGCCAGCAGTTTCGGGACTAGCGGCCAAGAGACCCAGTACTTC.